The entry that follows covers one T cell receptor (beta chain) sequence. What it binds is not known. V shed 4 bases, J shed 3 bases, and the junction held 3 bases outside the gene matches. Germline values: CDR1 SQVTM, CDR2 ANQGSEA. This CDR3 comprises 13 residues. RNA was extracted and reverse transcribed into cDNA as the sequencing template. Here immunoSEQ multiplex PCR was the method, and the copy in TCRdb shows in-frame clones only, minus some. The repertoire holds about 200,000 clones, with 45% to 70% as singletons. The data stem from a study of CD8+ T cells in alopecia areata. Findings and limits, study-wide: TCR sharing across patients was less clear than in mice, possibly HLA-related. Higher clonality was seen in lesional scalp than in normal scalp, especially in alopecia totalis/universalis. Scalp samples also yield sequences of resident alphabeta T cells from normal skin.

Investigators sorted PBMCs to obtain both CD4+ and CD8+ T cells. The specimen sequenced was CD8+ T cells sorted from blood. The receptor's source is a human donor in good health. V and J are TRBV29-1 and TRBJ2-1, with TRBD2 matching over 7 bases. The CDR3 DNA is TGCAGCGTTGCGGCTAGCGGCTACAATGAGCAGTTCTTC. This codes for CSVAASGYNEQFF.